This T cell receptor (beta chain) is drawn from a study of T cell repertoires in cytomegalovirus infection. MiXCR was run by TCRdb on the reads, yielding one entry per CDR3 protein. This table has around 260,000 distinct CDR3 sequences, over 20% appearing once. This clonotype is categorized as medium-sized. The clonotype originates from a human donor in good health (CMV status not recorded). Some clones in this sample may be carry-over from other donors' samples. The sample consisted of PBMCs.

Written as DNA, the CDR3 is TGTGCCAGCAGAACAGGGGAAGGGAACACTGAAGCTTTCTTT. Its translation is CASRTGEGNTEAFF. The chain couples TRBV6-1 to TRBJ1-1; 7 nucleotides line up with TRBD1. The V gene's germline CDR1 is MNHNS and CDR2 SASEGT. Trimming cost V 6 bases and J 1 base; bases outside gene matches: 5. The length of the CDR3 is 14 residues.